This entry concerns a single T cell receptor (beta chain). Its antigen is still unknown. The data were produced by immunoSEQ multiplex PCR, yet TCRdb's version contains in-frame clones alone and is incomplete. The table records about 97,000 clones, less than 95% of them present only once. Germline CDR1 LNHNV, CDR2 YYDKDF (reference sequence). V was clipped by 4 bases and J by 0 bases, with 3 bases between them. This CDR3 is 12 amino acids long. This entry belongs to a study of graft-versus-host responses after intestinal transplantation. Study details: Each of the recipients got a multivisceral, liver-intestinal, or isolated intestinal transplant. Every one of the recipients received anti-thymocyte globulin induction and afterwards took tacrolimus and steroids for around 3 years. Whole-study results and caveats: Detected in recipient marrow were GvH clones, some of which were first observed in ileum or blood. Peak levels of circulating GvH clones tracked with early post-transplant HvG declines.

The rearrangement links TRBV15 to TRBJ1-2; D unresolved. The specimen comprised unstimulated CD8+ T cells sorted from spleen or lymph node cells, sampled before transplant. The sequence was obtained from a human donor who was the organ donor for an intestinal transplant. The CDR3 nucleotides read TGTGCCACCAGCACAGCTAACTATGGCTACACCTTC. It codes for CATSTANYGYTF.